This TCR beta chain originates from a study of beta chain features in type 1 diabetes. Overall study results and limits: Moderate yet significant TCRB CDR3 shortening was seen in Type 1 diabetes patients in all four CD4+ subsets.

The isolated RNA, all of it, was reverse transcribed, so expressed TCRB transcripts were what got sequenced. Method: immunoSEQ multiplex PCR; TCRdb's copy keeps in-frame clones and lacks some. This table holds 680,000 or so clones, less than 20% found once. The germline V and J ends were trimmed by 0 bases and 5 bases, with 10 bases remaining between them. The CDR3 has 14 amino acids. The germline V gene has CDR1 ENHRY and CDR2 SYGVKD. For this clone: Its antigen is still unknown.

The sequenced sample consisted of naive CD4+ T cells from blood. This TCR came from a young man in good health. The chain carries TRBV10-3 and TRBJ1-2, with a weak D call TRBD1 (5 bases). CDR3 in amino acids: CAISESGRMYGYTF. The CDR3 DNA is TGTGCCATCAGTGAGTCGGGGCGGATGTATGGCTACACCTTC.